The subject of this entry is one TCR beta chain. This entry comes from a study of technical replicates of blood from a few donors. Germline assignment: CDR1 SQVTM and CDR2 ANQGSEA. The CDR3 spans 12 residues. Profiling relied on immunoSEQ multiplex PCR, and the TCRdb table lists in-frame clones only, not all of them. Of 80,000 or so clones listed, roughly four fifths were seen once; the top ten hold roughly 4%. V usage is TRBV29-1 and J usage is TRBJ2-5; D gene unclear. The DNA matches TRBJ2-7 better at its end, which makes the J call doubtful. The sequenced sample consisted of PBMCs. This clonotype was sampled from a human donor in good health. Some clones in this sample may be carry-over from other donors' samples. The CDR3 reads CSVARQSYEQYF. The CDR3 nucleotides read TGCAGCGTTGCGAGGCAGTCCTACGAGCAGTACTTC.